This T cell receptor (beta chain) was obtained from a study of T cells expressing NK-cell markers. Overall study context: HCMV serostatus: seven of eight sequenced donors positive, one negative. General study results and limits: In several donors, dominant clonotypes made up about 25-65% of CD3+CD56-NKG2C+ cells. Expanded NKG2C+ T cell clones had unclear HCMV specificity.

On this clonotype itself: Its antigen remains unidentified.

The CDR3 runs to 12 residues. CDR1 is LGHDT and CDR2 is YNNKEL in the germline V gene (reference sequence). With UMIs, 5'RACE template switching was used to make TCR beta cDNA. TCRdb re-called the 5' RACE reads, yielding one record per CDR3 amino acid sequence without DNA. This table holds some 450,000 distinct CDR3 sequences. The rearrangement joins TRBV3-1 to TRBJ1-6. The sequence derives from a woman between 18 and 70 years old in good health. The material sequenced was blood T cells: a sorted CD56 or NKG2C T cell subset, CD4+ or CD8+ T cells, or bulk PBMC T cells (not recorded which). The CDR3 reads CASSQGNSPLHF.